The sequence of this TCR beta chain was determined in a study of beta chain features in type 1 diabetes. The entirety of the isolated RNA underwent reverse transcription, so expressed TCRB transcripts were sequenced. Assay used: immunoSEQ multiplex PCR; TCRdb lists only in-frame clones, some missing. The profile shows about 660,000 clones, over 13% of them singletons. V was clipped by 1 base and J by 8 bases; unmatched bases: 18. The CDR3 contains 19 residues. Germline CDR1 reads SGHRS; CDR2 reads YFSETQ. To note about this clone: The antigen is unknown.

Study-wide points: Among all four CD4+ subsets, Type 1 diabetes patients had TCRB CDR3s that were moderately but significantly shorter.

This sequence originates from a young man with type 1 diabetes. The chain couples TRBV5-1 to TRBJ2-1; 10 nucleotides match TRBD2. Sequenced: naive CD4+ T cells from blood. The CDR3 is CASSLSDRAQGLASDEQFF. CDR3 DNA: TGCGCCAGCAGCTTGAGCGACAGGGCGCAGGGACTAGCGAGCGATGAGCAGTTCTTC.